The T cell receptor beta chain described here comes from a study of blood T cell repertoires in COVID-19. Study at large: COVID-19 samples, acute and convalescent, were from the United States, Italy and Spain. From T cells, B-cell-depleted T cells, or PBMCs came the material, which was cDNA or gDNA.

In the original processing: Quantification of nucleated cells was approximated via reference gene primer amplification. Method: immunoSEQ multiplex PCR; TCRdb's copy keeps in-frame clones and lacks some. That table furnishes V, J and clone size, whereas the DNA furnished D and trimming. The sample includes 90,000 to 110,000 clones, around 84% of them seen just once. The germline CDR1 and CDR2 sequences are MNHEY and SMNVEV (reference sequence). The CDR3 has 14 amino acids. V shed 7 bases, J shed 4 bases, and the junction held 9 bases outside the gene matches. This clonotype was sampled from a woman of 80 years or more with active or convalescent COVID-19. The sample taken for sequencing was peripheral blood. The V and J genes are TRBV27 and TRBJ1-1, with 7 bases matching TRBD1. The CDR3 nucleotides read TGTGCCAGCAAGATAGGGGGCTTTGGCACTGAAGCTTTCTTT. It codes for CASKIGGFGTEAFF.